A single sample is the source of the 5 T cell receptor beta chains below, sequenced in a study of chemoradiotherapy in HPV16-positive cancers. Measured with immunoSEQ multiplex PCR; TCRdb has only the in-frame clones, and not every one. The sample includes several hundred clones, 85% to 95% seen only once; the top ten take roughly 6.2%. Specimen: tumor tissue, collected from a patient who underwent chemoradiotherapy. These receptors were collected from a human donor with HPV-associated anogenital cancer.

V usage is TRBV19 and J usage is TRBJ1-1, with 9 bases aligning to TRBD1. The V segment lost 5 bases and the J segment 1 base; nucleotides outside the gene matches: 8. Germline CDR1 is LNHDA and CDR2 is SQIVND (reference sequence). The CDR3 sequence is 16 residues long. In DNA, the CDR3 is TGTGCCAGTAGTCCGATCGACAGGGGGAGGAACACTGAAGCTTTCTTT. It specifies CASSPIDRGRNTEAFF.

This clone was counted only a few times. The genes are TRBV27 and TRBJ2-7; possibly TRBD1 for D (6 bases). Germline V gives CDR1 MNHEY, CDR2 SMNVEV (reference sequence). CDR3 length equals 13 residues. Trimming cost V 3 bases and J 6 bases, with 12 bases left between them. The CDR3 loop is CASSFAGVSEQYF. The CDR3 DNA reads TGTGCCAGCAGTTTCGCAGGGGTGAGCGAGCAGTACTTC.

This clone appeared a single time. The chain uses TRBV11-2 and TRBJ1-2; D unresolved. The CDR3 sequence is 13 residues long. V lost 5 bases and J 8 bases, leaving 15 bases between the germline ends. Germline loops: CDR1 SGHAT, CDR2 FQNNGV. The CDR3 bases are TGTGCCAGCAGCCCAGACCGTGAGCGGGGCTACACCTTC. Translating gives CASSPDRERGYTF.

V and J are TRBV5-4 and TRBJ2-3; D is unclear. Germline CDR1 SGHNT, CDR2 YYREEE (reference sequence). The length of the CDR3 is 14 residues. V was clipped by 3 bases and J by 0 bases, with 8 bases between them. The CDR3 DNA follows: TGTGCCAGCAGCTCCGGACCGAGCACAGATACGCAGTATTTT. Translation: CASSSGPSTDTQYF.

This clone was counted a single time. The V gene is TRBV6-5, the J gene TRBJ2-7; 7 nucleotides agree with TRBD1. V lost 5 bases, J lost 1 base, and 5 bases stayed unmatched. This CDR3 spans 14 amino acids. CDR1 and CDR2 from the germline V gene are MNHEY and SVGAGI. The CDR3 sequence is CASSNGDSSYEQYF. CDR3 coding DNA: TGTGCCAGCAGTAATGGGGACAGTTCCTACGAGCAGTACTTC.